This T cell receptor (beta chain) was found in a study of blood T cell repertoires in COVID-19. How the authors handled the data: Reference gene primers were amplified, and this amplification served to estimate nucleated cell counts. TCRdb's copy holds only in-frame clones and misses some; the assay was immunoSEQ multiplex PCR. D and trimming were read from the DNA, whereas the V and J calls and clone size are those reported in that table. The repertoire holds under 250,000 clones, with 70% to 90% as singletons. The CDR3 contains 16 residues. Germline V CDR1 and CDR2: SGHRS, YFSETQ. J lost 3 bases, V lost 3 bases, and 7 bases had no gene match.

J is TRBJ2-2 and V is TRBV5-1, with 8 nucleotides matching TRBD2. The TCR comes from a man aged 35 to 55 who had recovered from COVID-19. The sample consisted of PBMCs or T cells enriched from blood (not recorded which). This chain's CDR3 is CASSSRTSSDTGELFF. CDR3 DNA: TGCGCCAGCAGCTCCAGGACTAGCTCGGACACCGGGGAGCTGTTTTTT.